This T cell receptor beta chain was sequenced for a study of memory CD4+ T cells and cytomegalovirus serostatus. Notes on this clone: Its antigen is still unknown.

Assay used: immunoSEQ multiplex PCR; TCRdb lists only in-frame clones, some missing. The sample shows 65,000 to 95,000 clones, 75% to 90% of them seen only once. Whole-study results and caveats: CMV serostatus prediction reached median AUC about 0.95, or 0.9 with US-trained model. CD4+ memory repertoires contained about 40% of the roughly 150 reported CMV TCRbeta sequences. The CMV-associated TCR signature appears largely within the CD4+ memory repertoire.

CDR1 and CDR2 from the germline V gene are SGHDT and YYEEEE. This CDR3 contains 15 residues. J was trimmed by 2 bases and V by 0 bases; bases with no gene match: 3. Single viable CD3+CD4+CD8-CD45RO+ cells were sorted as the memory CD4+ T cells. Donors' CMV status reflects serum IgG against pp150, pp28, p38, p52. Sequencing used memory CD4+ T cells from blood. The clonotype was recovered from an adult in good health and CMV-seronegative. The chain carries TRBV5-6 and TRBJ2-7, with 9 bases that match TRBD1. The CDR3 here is CASSLGDREAYEQYF. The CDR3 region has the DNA TGTGCCAGCAGCTTGGGGGACAGGGAAGCCTACGAGCAGTACTTC.